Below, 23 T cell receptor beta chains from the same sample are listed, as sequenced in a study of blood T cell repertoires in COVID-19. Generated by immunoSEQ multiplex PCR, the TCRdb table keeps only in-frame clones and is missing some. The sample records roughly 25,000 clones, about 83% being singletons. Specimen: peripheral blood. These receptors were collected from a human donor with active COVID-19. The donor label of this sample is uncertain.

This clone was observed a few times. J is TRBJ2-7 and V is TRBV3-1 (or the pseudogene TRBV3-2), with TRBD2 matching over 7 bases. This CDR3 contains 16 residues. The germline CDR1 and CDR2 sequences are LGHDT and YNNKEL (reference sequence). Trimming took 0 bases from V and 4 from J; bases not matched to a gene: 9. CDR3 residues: CASSQDSQRGPYEQYF. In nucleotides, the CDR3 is TGTGCCAGCAGCCAAGATTCCCAGCGGGGTCCATACGAGCAGTACTTC.

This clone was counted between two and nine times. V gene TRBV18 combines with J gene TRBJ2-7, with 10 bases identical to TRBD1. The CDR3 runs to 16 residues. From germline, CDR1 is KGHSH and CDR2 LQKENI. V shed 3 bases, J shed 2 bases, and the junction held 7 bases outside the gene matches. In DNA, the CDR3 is TGTGCCAGCTCACCCTACGGGACAGGGGTAACCTACGAGCAGTACTTC. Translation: CASSPYGTGVTYEQYF.

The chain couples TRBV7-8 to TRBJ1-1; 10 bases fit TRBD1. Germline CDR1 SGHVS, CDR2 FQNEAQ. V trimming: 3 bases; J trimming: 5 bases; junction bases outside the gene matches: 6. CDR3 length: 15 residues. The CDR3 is CASSFQTGGLTEAFF. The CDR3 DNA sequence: TGTGCCAGCAGCTTCCAGACAGGGGGCCTTACTGAAGCTTTCTTT.

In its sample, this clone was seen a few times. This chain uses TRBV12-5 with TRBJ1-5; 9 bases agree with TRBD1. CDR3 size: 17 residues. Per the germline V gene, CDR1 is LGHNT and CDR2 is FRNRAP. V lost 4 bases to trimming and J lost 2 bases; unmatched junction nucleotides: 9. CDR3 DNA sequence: TGTGCTAGTGGTTCCCGGGACAGGGACGAGGGCAATCAGCCCCAGCATTTT. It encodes CASGSRDRDEGNQPQHF.

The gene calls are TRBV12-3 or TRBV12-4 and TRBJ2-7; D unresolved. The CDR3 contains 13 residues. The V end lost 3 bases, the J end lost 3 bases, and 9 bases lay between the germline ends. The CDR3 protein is CASSLAEIYEQYF. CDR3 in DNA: TGTGCCAGCAGTTTGGCAGAAATCTACGAGCAGTACTTC.

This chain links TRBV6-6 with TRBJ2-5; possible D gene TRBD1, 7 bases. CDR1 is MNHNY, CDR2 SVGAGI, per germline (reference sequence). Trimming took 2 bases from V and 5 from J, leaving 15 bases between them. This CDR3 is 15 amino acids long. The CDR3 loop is CASSYRQGAGETQYF. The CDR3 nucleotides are TGTGCCAGCAGTTACCGACAGGGTGCGGGGGAGACCCAGTACTTC.

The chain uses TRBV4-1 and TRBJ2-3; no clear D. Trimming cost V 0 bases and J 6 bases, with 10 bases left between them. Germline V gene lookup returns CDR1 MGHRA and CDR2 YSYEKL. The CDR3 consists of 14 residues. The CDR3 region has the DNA TGCGCCAGCAGCCAAGATGCGAACGTGGATACGCAGTATTTT. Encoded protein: CASSQDANVDTQYF.

CDR3 protein: CASTGGQGGLEAFF. CDR3 DNA: TGTGCCAGTACGGGAGGACAGGGAGGTTTAGAAGCTTTCTTT. V usage is TRBV19 and J usage is TRBJ1-1; 8 nucleotides match TRBD1. Germline lookup yields CDR1 LNHDA and CDR2 SQIVND (reference sequence). V was pared by 7 bases and J by 8 bases, with 12 bases of the junction left unmatched. This CDR3 spans 14 amino acids.

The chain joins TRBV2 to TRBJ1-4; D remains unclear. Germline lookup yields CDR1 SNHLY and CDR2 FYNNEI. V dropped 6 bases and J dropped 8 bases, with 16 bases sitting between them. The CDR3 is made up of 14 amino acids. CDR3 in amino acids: CASRILPSGEKLFF. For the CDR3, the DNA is TGTGCCAGCAGGATTCTCCCTTCGGGAGAAAAACTGTTTTTT.

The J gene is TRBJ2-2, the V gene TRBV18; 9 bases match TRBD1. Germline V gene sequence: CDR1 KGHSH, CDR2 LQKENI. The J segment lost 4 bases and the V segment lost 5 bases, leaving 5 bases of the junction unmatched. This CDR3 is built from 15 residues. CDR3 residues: CASSSQGAGTGELFF. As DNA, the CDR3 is TGTGCCAGCTCATCACAGGGGGCCGGCACCGGGGAGCTGTTTTTT.

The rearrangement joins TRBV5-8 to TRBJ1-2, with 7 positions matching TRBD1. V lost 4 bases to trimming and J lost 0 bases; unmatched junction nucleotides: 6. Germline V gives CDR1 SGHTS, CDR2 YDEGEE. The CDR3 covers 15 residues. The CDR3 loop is CASSPGQEPNYGYTF. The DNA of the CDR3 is TGTGCCAGCAGCCCCGGACAGGAACCTAACTATGGCTACACCTTC.

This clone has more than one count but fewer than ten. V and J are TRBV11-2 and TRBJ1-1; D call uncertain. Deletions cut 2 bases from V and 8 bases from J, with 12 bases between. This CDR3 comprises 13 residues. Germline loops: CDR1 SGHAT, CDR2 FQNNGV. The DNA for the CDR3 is TGTGCCAGCAGCTTAAATGGTGAGACAGAAGCTTTCTTT. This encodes CASSLNGETEAFF.

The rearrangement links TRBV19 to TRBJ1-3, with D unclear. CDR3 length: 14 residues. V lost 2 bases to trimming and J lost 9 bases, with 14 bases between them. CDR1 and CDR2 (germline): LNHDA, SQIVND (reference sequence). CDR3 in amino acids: CASSIPAGLGTIYF. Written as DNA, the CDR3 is TGTGCCAGTAGTATACCTGCGGGCCTGGGCACCATATATTTT.

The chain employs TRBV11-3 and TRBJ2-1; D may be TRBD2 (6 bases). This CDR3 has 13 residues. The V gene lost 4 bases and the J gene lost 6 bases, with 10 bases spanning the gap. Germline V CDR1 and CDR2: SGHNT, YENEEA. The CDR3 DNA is TGTGCCAGCAGCTGGTCCGGGGGCAATGAGCAGTTCTTC. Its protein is CASSWSGGNEQFF.

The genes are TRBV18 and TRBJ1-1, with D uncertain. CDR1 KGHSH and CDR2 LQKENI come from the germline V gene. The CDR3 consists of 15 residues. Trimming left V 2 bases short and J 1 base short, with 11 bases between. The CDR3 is CASSPGEEANTEAFF. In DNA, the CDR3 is TGTGCCAGCTCACCAGGGGAGGAGGCGAACACTGAAGCTTTCTTT.

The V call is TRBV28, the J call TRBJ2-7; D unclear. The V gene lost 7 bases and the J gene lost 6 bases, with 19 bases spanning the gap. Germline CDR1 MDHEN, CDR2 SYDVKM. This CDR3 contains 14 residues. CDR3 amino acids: CASTTSGRGGEQYF. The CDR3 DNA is TGTGCCAGCACCACCTCCGGCAGAGGCGGCGAGCAGTACTTC.

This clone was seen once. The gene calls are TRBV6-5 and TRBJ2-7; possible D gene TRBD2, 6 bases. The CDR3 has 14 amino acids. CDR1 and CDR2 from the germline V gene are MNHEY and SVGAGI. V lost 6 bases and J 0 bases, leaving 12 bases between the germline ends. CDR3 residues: CASRRAGSSYEQYF. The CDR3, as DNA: TGTGCCAGCAGGAGGGCGGGGAGCTCCTACGAGCAGTACTTC.

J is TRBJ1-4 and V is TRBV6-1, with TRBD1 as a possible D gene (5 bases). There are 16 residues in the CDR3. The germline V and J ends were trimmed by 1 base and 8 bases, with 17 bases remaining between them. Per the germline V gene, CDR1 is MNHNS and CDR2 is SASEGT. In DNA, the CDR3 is TGTGCCAGCAGTGAAGTTCCGGGGGTAGGGAGCGAAAAACTGTTTTTT. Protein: CASSEVPGVGSEKLFF.

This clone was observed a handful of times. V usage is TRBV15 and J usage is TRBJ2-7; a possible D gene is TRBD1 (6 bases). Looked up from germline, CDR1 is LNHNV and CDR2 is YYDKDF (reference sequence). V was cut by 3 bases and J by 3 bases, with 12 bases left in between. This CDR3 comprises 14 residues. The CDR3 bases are TGTGCCACCAGCAGGGCAGGGGACCTCTACGAGCAGTACTTC. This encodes CATSRAGDLYEQYF.

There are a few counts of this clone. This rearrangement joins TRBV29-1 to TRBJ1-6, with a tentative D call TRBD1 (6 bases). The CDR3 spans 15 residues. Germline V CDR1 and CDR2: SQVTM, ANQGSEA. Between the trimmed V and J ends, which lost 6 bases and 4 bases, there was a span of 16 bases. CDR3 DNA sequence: TGCAGCGTGAGGGGGGGCGACTCGTATAATTCACCCCTCCACTTT. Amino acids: CSVRGGDSYNSPLHF.

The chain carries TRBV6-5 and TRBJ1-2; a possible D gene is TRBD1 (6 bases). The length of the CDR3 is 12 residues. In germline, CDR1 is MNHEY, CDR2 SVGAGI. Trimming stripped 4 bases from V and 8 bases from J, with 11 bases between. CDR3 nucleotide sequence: TGTGCCAGCAGTTTTGGACAGTCCGGCTACACCTTC. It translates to CASSFGQSGYTF.

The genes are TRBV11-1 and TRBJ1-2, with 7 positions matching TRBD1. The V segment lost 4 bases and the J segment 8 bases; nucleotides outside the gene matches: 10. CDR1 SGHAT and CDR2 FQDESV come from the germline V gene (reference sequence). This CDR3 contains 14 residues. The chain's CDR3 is CASSSRGQDGGYTF. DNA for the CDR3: TGTGCCAGCAGCTCCCGTGGACAGGACGGGGGCTACACCTTC.

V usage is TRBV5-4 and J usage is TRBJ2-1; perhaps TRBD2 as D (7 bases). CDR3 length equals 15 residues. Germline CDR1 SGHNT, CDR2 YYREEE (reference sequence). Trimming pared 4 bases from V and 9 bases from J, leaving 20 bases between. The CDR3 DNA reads TGTGCCAGCAGCCCTGGGGGGGACCTACAGGGTGAGCAGTTCTTC. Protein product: CASSPGGDLQGEQFF.